Listed below are T cell receptor beta chains from one sample, sequenced in a study of CD8+ T cells in alopecia areata. Clones were read by immunoSEQ multiplex PCR, and TCRdb kept only the in-frame ones, dropping some. The data contain 200,000 to 250,000 clones, 64% of them singletons. The sequencing here drew on CD4+ T cells sorted from blood, taken at week 4, from a patient treated with tofacitinib. The receptors derive from a human donor with alopecia areata. Both conserved end residues are part of each CDR3. A D gene is named only where the DNA matches it firmly. Some rows have no size entry. The others give once, few or many, or a class for an expanded clone.

V gene: TRBV18; J gene: TRBJ1-1; clone size: NA; D gene: TRBD1; CDR3 DNA: TGTGCCAGCTCTTTGACAGGGATAATTGAAGCTTTCTTT; CDR3 protein: CASSLTGIIEAFF
V gene: TRBV7-2; J gene: TRBJ1-5; clone size: NA; D gene: NA; CDR3 DNA: TGTGCCAGCAGCTCCCGACTGAATCAGCCCCAGCATTTT; CDR3 protein: CASSSRLNQPQHF
V gene: TRBV7-2; J gene: TRBJ2-2; clone size: NA; D gene: NA; CDR3 DNA: TGTGCCAGCAGCCAGGTTCGCGGGCATGGCGGGGAGCTGTTTTTT; CDR3 protein: CASSQVRGHGGELFF
V gene: TRBV7-2; J gene: TRBJ2-3; clone size: NA; D gene: NA; CDR3 DNA: TGTGCCAGCAGCTTAGGGCCAGATACGCAGTATTTT; CDR3 protein: CASSLGPDTQYF
V gene: TRBV7-2; J gene: TRBJ2-3; clone size: NA; D gene: TRBD2; CDR3 DNA: TGTGCCAGCAGCTTAGCGCGGGCTAGCGGGGGTGGAGGGAATACGCAGTATTTT; CDR3 protein: CASSLARASGGGGNTQYF
V gene: TRBV6-5; J gene: TRBJ1-6; clone size: NA; D gene: NA; CDR3 DNA: TGTGCCAGCAAGGCGCAGCTCAATTCACCCCTCCACTTT; CDR3 protein: CASKAQLNSPLHF
V gene: TRBV7-2; J gene: TRBJ2-3; clone size: NA; D gene: NA; CDR3 DNA: TGTGCCAGCAGCCCCTTCCGCAGCACAGATACGCAGTATTTT; CDR3 protein: CASSPFRSTDTQYF
V gene: TRBV7-9; J gene: TRBJ1-2; clone size: NA; D gene: TRBD1; CDR3 DNA: TGTGCCAGCAGCCTAAGGACAGGTTCCTTCTATGGCTACACCTTC; CDR3 protein: CASSLRTGSFYGYTF
V gene: TRBV5-6; J gene: TRBJ1-5; clone size: few; D gene: NA; CDR3 DNA: TGTGCCAGCAGCTTGAGAGGGAATAGCAATCAGCCCCAGCATTTT; CDR3 protein: CASSLRGNSNQPQHF
V gene: TRBV29-1; J gene: TRBJ1-1; clone size: NA; D gene: NA; CDR3 DNA: TGCAGCGTGGGGGCGAACACTGAAGCTTTCTTT; CDR3 protein: CSVGANTEAFF